These 27 T cell receptor beta chains came from one sample sequenced in a study of cytomegalovirus exposure and HLA in healthy donors. Repertoires were generated with immunoSEQ multiplex PCR, while TCRdb's copy carries only in-frame clones and drops some. The sample contains some 290,000 clones, over 75% of which appear only once. Sequencing was performed on PBMCs. The receptor set was obtained from a man aged 25-45 years in good health and CMV-seronegative.

The CDR3 reads CSVVGTGGPDTQYF. The DNA for the CDR3 is TGCAGCGTTGTAGGGACAGGGGGTCCAGATACGCAGTATTTT. This chain links TRBV29-1 with TRBJ2-3; 11 nucleotides line up with TRBD1. CDR3 length equals 14 residues. Germline V CDR1 and CDR2: SQVTM, ANQGSEA. V gave up 4 bases and J gave up 4 bases; unmatched junction bases: 4.

This chain uses TRBV11-2 with TRBJ2-7; perhaps TRBD2 as D (5 bases). Deletions cut 2 bases from V and 3 bases from J, with 8 bases between. Per the germline V gene, CDR1 is SGHAT and CDR2 is FQNNGV. This CDR3 spans 13 amino acids. CDR3 sequence (DNA): TGTGCCAGCAGCTTAAGAGGGATCTACGAGCAGTACTTC. Protein product: CASSLRGIYEQYF.

This chain connects TRBV10-3 to TRBJ1-1; D uncertain. The length of the CDR3 is 14 residues. Germline CDR1 ENHRY, CDR2 SYGVKD. V was clipped by 3 bases and J by 5 bases, with 13 bases between them. CDR3 sequence: CAISDPGRWTEAFF. CDR3 DNA sequence: TGTGCCATCAGTGACCCCGGGAGGTGGACTGAAGCTTTCTTT.

This clone showed up just once. The CDR3 bases are TGTGCCAGCAGTGGGGCTATTGAACATTTT. Translated, it gives CASSGAIEHF. The J gene is TRBJ1-5, the V gene TRBV6-1; D not certain. Trimming removed 4 bases at V and 16 bases at J, with 11 bases between. The CDR3 is 10 amino acids. Germline V CDR1 and CDR2: MNHNS, SASEGT.

The CDR3 is CASSPDVGKNYGYTF. CDR3 bases: TGTGCCAGCAGCCCCGATGTGGGCAAGAACTATGGCTACACCTTC. The chain uses TRBV9 and TRBJ1-2, with D unclear. Germline CDR1 and CDR2: SGDLS and YYNGEE. The CDR3 totals 15 residues. V was shortened by 4 bases and J by 2 bases, with 15 bases between the two germline ends.

The V call is TRBV11-2, the J call TRBJ1-3; D is uncertain. CDR3 length: 14 residues. The germline V gene has CDR1 SGHAT and CDR2 FQNNGV. Trimming left V 7 bases short and J 1 base short, with 11 bases between. CDR3 sequence reads: CASTSPGSGNTIYF. In nucleotides, the CDR3 is TGTGCCAGCACCTCCCCCGGGTCTGGAAACACCATATATTTT.

This rearrangement joins TRBV2 to TRBJ2-3; 14 nucleotides line up with TRBD2. The CDR3 contains 16 residues. V shed 4 bases, J shed 5 bases, and the junction held 5 bases outside the gene matches. Per the germline V gene, CDR1 is SNHLY and CDR2 is FYNNEI. CDR3 region: CASSAPTSGGGDTQYF. In nucleotides, the CDR3 is TGTGCCAGCAGTGCACCGACTAGCGGGGGGGGAGATACGCAGTATTTT.

V and J are TRBV5-1 and TRBJ2-7, with D uncertain. The V gene lost 6 bases and the J gene lost 6 bases, with 10 bases spanning the gap. The CDR3 is 11 amino acids. Germline V gene sequence: CDR1 SGHRS, CDR2 YFSETQ. Here the CDR3 DNA reads TGCGCCAGCACCCTCGGTCGCGAGCAGTACTTC. Translating gives CASTLGREQYF.

This clone was counted once. The chain uses TRBV29-1 and TRBJ2-7, with TRBD1 matching over 7 bases. J gave up 0 bases and V 4 bases, and 6 bases lay outside the gene matches. Germline V gene sequence: CDR1 SQVTM, CDR2 ANQGSEA. The length of the CDR3 is 14 residues. The CDR3 bases are TGCAGCGTTGTCAGGACAGGTAGCTCCTACGAGCAGTACTTC. Its protein product is CSVVRTGSSYEQYF.

The chain combines TRBV7-9 with TRBJ2-2; 8 bases are shared with TRBD2. The V segment lost 0 bases and the J segment 9 bases; nucleotides outside the gene matches: 12. The CDR3 length is 17 residues. Germline CDR1 SEHNR, CDR2 FQNEAQ (reference sequence). The CDR3 here is CASSLALISGMFWELFF. As DNA, the CDR3 is TGTGCCAGCAGCTTAGCGCTTATTAGCGGGATGTTCTGGGAGCTGTTTTTT.

The chain uses TRBV7-9 and TRBJ1-2; D uncertain. Trimming shortened V by 4 bases and J by 3 bases, and 18 bases separated the two germline ends. This CDR3 has 16 amino acids. The germline V gene has CDR1 SEHNR and CDR2 FQNEAQ (reference sequence). This CDR3 is CASSSLDGISYYGYTF. The CDR3 DNA sequence: TGTGCCAGCAGCTCGTTGGACGGGATTTCTTACTATGGCTACACCTTC.

This sequence joins TRBV4-1 and TRBJ2-7, with 9 bases matching TRBD1. CDR1 MGHRA and CDR2 YSYEKL come from the germline V gene. The junction had 9 bases not matched to a gene; V was cut back by 3 bases and J by 0 bases. The CDR3 extends over 17 amino acids. CDR3 loop: CASSQEIGTGISYEQYF. CDR3 in DNA: TGCGCCAGCAGCCAGGAGATCGGGACAGGGATCTCCTACGAGCAGTACTTC.

The gene calls are TRBV2 and TRBJ1-2; D is unresolved. The V end lost 10 bases, the J end lost 8 bases, and 17 bases lay between the germline ends. The CDR3 consists of 12 residues. Germline lookup yields CDR1 SNHLY and CDR2 FYNNEI. CDR3 nucleotides: TGTGCCACCGACCTGAGGGCGCGGGGCTACACCTTC. Translation gives CATDLRARGYTF.

The V gene is TRBV19, the J gene TRBJ2-5, with 7 positions matching TRBD1. The CDR3 contains 15 residues. With 6 bases clipped from V and 5 bases from J, the junction kept 12 bases outside the gene matches. CDR1 LNHDA and CDR2 SQIVND come from the germline V gene (reference sequence). Written as DNA, the CDR3 is TGTGCCAGTAGCCTAATAAGGACAGGAAGGGAGACCCAGTACTTC. Translation gives CASSLIRTGRETQYF.

The gene calls are TRBV11-2 and TRBJ2-7, with D possibly being TRBD1 (6 bases). This CDR3 is 14 amino acids long. Between the trimmed V and J ends, which lost 2 bases and 2 bases, there was a span of 10 bases. Germline CDR1 SGHAT, CDR2 FQNNGV. CDR3 loop: CASSLRGQAYEQYF. The CDR3 DNA follows: TGTGCCAGCAGCTTAAGGGGACAAGCCTACGAGCAGTACTTC.

The chain combines TRBV7-9 with TRBJ2-2; D gene uncertain. Germline V CDR1 and CDR2: SEHNR, FQNEAQ (reference sequence). V was shortened by 5 bases and J by 7 bases, with 8 bases between the two germline ends. CDR3 length equals 12 residues. The CDR3: CASSLEIGELFF. CDR3 bases: TGTGCCAGCAGCCTTGAGATCGGGGAGCTGTTTTTT.

The chain recombines TRBV4-2 with TRBJ2-6; 7 nucleotides line up with TRBD2. CDR3 size: 18 residues. J lost 0 bases, V lost 0 bases, and 5 bases had no gene match. Germline V gene sequence: CDR1 LGHNA, CDR2 YNFKEQ. CDR3 bases: TGTGCCAGCAGCCAAGAGATAGCGGGCGTCTCTGGGGCCAACGTCCTGACTTTC. This encodes CASSQEIAGVSGANVLTF.

The chain has TRBV4-1 and TRBJ1-1, with TRBD1 matching 7 bases. CDR1 is MGHRA, CDR2 YSYEKL, per germline. J lost 6 bases, V lost 1 base, and 5 bases had no gene match. The CDR3 is 14 amino acids. CDR3: CASSQGQGGAEAFF. CDR3 DNA sequence: TGCGCCAGCAGCCAAGGACAGGGAGGAGCTGAAGCTTTCTTT.

The chain is built from TRBV6-5 and TRBJ2-2; 7 bases map to TRBD1. The CDR3 consists of 15 residues. Germline V lookup: CDR1 MNHEY, CDR2 SVGAGI. V lost 6 bases, J lost 4 bases, and 8 bases stayed unmatched. CDR3 coding DNA: TGTGCCAGCAGCCCCGACAGGGTCGGCACCGGGGAGCTGTTTTTT. Translated, it gives CASSPDRVGTGELFF.

The rearrangement links TRBV7-9 to TRBJ1-3; no clear D. Germline V CDR1 and CDR2: SEHNR, FQNEAQ (reference sequence). Trimming shortened V by 7 bases and J by 2 bases, and 9 bases separated the two germline ends. CDR3 length: 13 amino acids. Written as DNA, the CDR3 is TGTGCCAGCATCCCGGCGGCTGGAAACACCATATATTTT. Amino acid sequence: CASIPAAGNTIYF.

The chain combines TRBV6-5 with TRBJ1-1, with D perhaps TRBD1 (6 bases). Germline V gene sequence: CDR1 MNHEY, CDR2 SVGAGI. V was shortened by 6 bases and J by 1 base, with 12 bases between the two germline ends. There are 14 residues in the CDR3. CDR3: CASRRQAANTEAFF. CDR3 nucleotides: TGTGCCAGCAGAAGACAGGCCGCGAACACTGAAGCTTTCTTT.

This sequence joins TRBV19 and TRBJ2-2, with TRBD2 identical over 7 bases. V was clipped by 0 bases and J by 4 bases; unmatched bases: 2. The CDR3 consists of 15 residues. Germline CDR1 reads LNHDA; CDR2 reads SQIVND (reference sequence). Here the CDR3 DNA reads TGTGCCAGTAGTATAGAGCGGGGGAGCACCGGGGAGCTGTTTTTT. Protein: CASSIERGSTGELFF.

The chain recombines TRBV5-5 with TRBJ2-1; 7 nucleotides line up with TRBD2. The V gene end was trimmed by 5 bases and the J gene end by 13 bases; junction bases not matched to a gene: 6. The CDR3 covers 11 residues. Germline assignment: CDR1 SGHKS and CDR2 YYEKEE (reference sequence). CDR3 amino acids: CASSRGGPQFF. DNA of the CDR3: TGTGCCAGCAGTCGGGGAGGGCCCCAGTTCTTC.

The rearrangement joins TRBV5-1 to TRBJ2-2, with 11 bases lining up with TRBD2. V gave up 2 bases and J gave up 15 bases; unmatched junction bases: 6. The CDR3 sequence is 13 residues long. Per the germline V gene, CDR1 is SGHRS and CDR2 is YFSETQ. Here the CDR3 reads CASSFGTTSGVFF. The CDR3 region has the DNA TGCGCCAGCAGCTTTGGTACGACTAGCGGGGTGTTTTTT. The full variable domain, its missing parts supplied by reference TRBV5-1 and TRBJ2-2, is KAGVTQTPRYLIKTRGQQVTLSCSPISGHRSVSWYQQTPGQGLQFLFEYFSETQRNKGNFPGRFSGRQFSNSRSEMNVSTLELGDSALYLCASSFGTTSGVFFGEGSRLTVL.

The chain uses TRBV5-5 and TRBJ2-1; 7 bases line up with TRBD2. V gave up 6 bases and J gave up 8 bases; unmatched junction bases: 5. The CDR3 is 12 amino acids. Germline V gene sequence: CDR1 SGHKS, CDR2 YYEKEE (reference sequence). This CDR3 is CASTLRGDEQFF. In nucleotides, the CDR3 is TGTGCCAGCACCCTTCGGGGGGATGAGCAGTTCTTC. Drawing the rest from reference TRBV5-5 and TRBJ2-1, the complete variable domain is DAGVTQSPTHLIKTRGQQVTLRCSPISGHKSVSWYQQVLGQGPQFIFQYYEKEERGRGNFPDRFSARQFPNYSSELNVNALLLGDSALYLCASTLRGDEQFFGPGTRLTVL.

The rearrangement joins TRBV29-1 to TRBJ1-1; 11 positions agree with TRBD1. V was clipped by 7 bases and J by 11 bases; unmatched bases: 18. The CDR3 loop spans 15 amino acids. From germline, CDR1 is SQVTM and CDR2 ANQGSEA. The DNA of the CDR3 is TGCAGCGCCCTTGGGGCCGGGACAGGGGGTGCGAAGGCTTTCTTT. It is translated as CSALGAGTGGAKAFF.

V is TRBV12-5 and J is TRBJ1-2; possible D gene TRBD1, 6 bases. This CDR3 is built from 17 residues. Trimming removed 0 bases at V and 2 bases at J, with 16 bases between. CDR1 and CDR2 (germline): LGHNT, FRNRAP. As DNA, the CDR3 is TGTGCTAGTGGTTTGGTACCCAAGGACAGCCCAAACTATGGCTACACCTTC. Its translation is CASGLVPKDSPNYGYTF. Full variable domain (missing parts from reference TRBV12-5 and TRBJ1-2): DARVTQTPRHKVTEMGQEVTMRCQPILGHNTVFWYRQTMMQGLELLAYFRNRAPLDDSGMPKDRFSAEMPDATLATLKIQPSEPRDSAVYFCASGLVPKDSPNYGYTFGSGTRLTVV.